The clone carrying this T cell receptor beta chain was recorded once. Its antigen is still unknown. Germline is not matched at one junction end, which may reflect a read error. The template was RNA from unsorted bulk tissue. The normal lung tissue was taken more than 3 cm from the tumor edge. The entry originates in a study of tumor and adjacent non-tumor tissue in lung cancer. Study details: Patients comprised eleven to twelve adenocarcinoma, 2 squamous cell carcinoma and 1 small cell lung cancer. Study results and limitations: TCR diversity was significantly greater in tumor than normal lung tissue. Higher tumor TCR diversity was associated with shorter survival. Normal lung showed higher cumulative top 100 clone frequency than tumor.

Per germline, CDR1 SQVTM and CDR2 ANQGSEA. The CDR3 extends over 15 amino acids. TCRbeta libraries were built with three rounds of nested PCR, modified from ARM-PCR. In TCRdb, the multiplex PCR reads were re-called with MiXCR into one record per CDR3 protein. The sample carries over 80,000 distinct CDR3 sequences, more than 75% recorded once. Sequencing was carried out using distant non-tumor lung tissue. The origin of this receptor is a woman aged 50 to 60 with non-small cell lung cancer. This chain connects TRBV29-1 to TRBJ2-7, with 7 bases lining up with TRBD1. The CDR3 DNA is TGCAGCGTTGCACTGTCGTACAGGGGATCCTACGAACAGTACTTC. Protein sequence: CSVALSYRGSYEQYF.